The next 12 T cell receptor beta chains were all read from a single sample in a study of shared clonotypes between healthy human individuals. Libraries were prepared by immunoSEQ multiplex PCR; TCRdb keeps only in-frame clonotypes and omits some of them. The sample shows around 430,000 clones, 75% to 85% of them seen only once. The sequencing sample was made of PBMCs. These receptors were collected from a woman aged 40 to 50 in good health. Some clones in this sample may be carry-over from other donors' samples.

The V and J genes are TRBV7-3 and TRBJ1-3; D not resolved. This CDR3 region has 13 residues. Between the trimmed V and J ends, which lost 8 bases and 0 bases, there was a span of 8 bases. CDR1 is SGHTA, CDR2 FQGTGA, per germline. CDR3 in DNA: TGTGCCAGCTCATCTGACTCTGGAAACACCATATATTTT. This translates into CASSSDSGNTIYF.

The chain combines TRBV5-5 with TRBJ1-2; D is unresolved. Per the germline V gene, CDR1 is SGHKS and CDR2 is YYEKEE (reference sequence). The CDR3 extends over 14 amino acids. V lost 4 bases and J lost 1, with 11 bases in between. The DNA for the CDR3 is TGTGCCAGCAGCACGACGGGAGATAACTATGGCTACACCTTC. The encoded protein is CASSTTGDNYGYTF.

The chain has TRBV27 and TRBJ2-1; TRBD2 might be the D (5 bases). Between the trimmed V and J ends, which lost 5 bases and 2 bases, there was a span of 19 bases. The CDR3 is 17 amino acids. Germline CDR1 reads MNHEY; CDR2 reads SMNVEV (reference sequence). The CDR3 nucleotides are TGTGCCAGCAGTCCAGCTAGCACCCCGTTGACCTACAATGAGCAGTTCTTC. Amino acids: CASSPASTPLTYNEQFF.

V is TRBV10-3 and J is TRBJ1-2, with 9 bases identical to TRBD1. Germline CDR1 reads ENHRY; CDR2 reads SYGVKD. The J segment lost 7 bases and the V segment lost 7 bases, leaving 7 bases of the junction unmatched. The CDR3 extends over 13 amino acids. The CDR3 sequence is CAITQETGGGYTF. In DNA, the CDR3 is TGTGCCATCACCCAAGAGACAGGGGGTGGCTACACCTTC.

V usage is TRBV6-4 and J usage is TRBJ2-2; the D is unclear. Trimming took off 5 bases at V and 0 bases at J, with 7 bases between the two ends. CDR3 length: 14 amino acids. Germline V gene sequence: CDR1 MRHNA, CDR2 SNTAGT. CDR3 loop: CASSTESNTGELFF. CDR3 in DNA: TGTGCCAGCAGTACGGAATCGAACACCGGGGAGCTGTTTTTT.

The chain links TRBV7-2 to TRBJ2-7; perhaps TRBD2 as D (5 bases). The CDR3 totals 14 residues. Germline assignment: CDR1 SGHTA and CDR2 FQGNSA. The V end lost 4 bases, the J end lost 0 bases, and 10 bases lay between the germline ends. For the CDR3, the DNA is TGTGCCAGCAGCTCGGACTGGAGCTCCTACGAGCAGTACTTC. Protein sequence: CASSSDWSSYEQYF.

This clone came up a few times. V usage is TRBV4-2 and J usage is TRBJ1-2; D possibly corresponds to TRBD1 (5 bases). This CDR3 is 14 amino acids long. Germline assignment: CDR1 LGHNA and CDR2 YNFKEQ. V was shortened by 4 bases and J by 7 bases, with 16 bases between the two germline ends. The CDR3 DNA sequence: TGTGCCAGCAGCCTCCAGGGCGCCGGAGGTGGCTACACCTTC. Its translation is CASSLQGAGGGYTF.

DNA for the CDR3: TGTGCCAGCAGCTTAGGGGTAGCGACAGAGACCCAGTACTTC. Protein product: CASSLGVATETQYF. V usage is TRBV7-2 and J usage is TRBJ2-5, with D possibly being TRBD2 (5 bases). The germline gives CDR1 SGHTA, CDR2 FQGNSA. Trimming took 1 base from V and 4 from J, leaving 10 bases between them. CDR3 size: 14 residues.

The V call is TRBV28, the J call TRBJ1-5; D is ambiguous. Germline V gives CDR1 MDHEN, CDR2 SYDVKM. V was pared by 3 bases and J by 0 bases, with 12 bases between. This CDR3 contains 16 residues. The CDR3 DNA sequence: TGTGCCAGCAGTTTGATCTCAACCTATAGCAATCAGCCCCAGCATTTT. This encodes CASSLISTYSNQPQHF.

Concerning this clone: The same CDR3 also results from other DNA sequences found in this sample. V usage is TRBV28 and J usage is TRBJ2-7; no clear D. Per the germline V gene, CDR1 is MDHEN and CDR2 is SYDVKM. V lost 2 bases and J 4 bases, leaving 6 bases between the germline ends. The CDR3 totals 12 residues. The CDR3 DNA reads TGTGCCAGCAGTTTAACCCAATACGAGCAGTACTTC. Its protein product is CASSLTQYEQYF.

The chain links TRBV7-9 to TRBJ1-2, with TRBD1 matching over 9 bases. Germline loops: CDR1 SEHNR, CDR2 FQNEAQ (reference sequence). Trimming removed 4 bases from V and 8 bases from J; junction bases left unmatched: 14. This CDR3 is built from 16 residues. The CDR3 nucleotides are TGTGCCAGCAGCTCCCCAACAGGGGGCGCCTTGAGGGGCTACACCTTC. This sequence encodes CASSSPTGGALRGYTF.

This clone was seen more than once but under ten times. The V gene is TRBV4-2, the J gene TRBJ1-1, with unresolved D. This CDR3 has 13 residues. Germline V gives CDR1 LGHNA, CDR2 YNFKEQ. The germline V and J ends were trimmed by 5 bases and 4 bases, with 11 bases remaining between them. The CDR3 protein is CASSEREGTEAFF. CDR3 bases: TGTGCCAGCAGCGAGAGGGAGGGCACTGAAGCTTTCTTT.